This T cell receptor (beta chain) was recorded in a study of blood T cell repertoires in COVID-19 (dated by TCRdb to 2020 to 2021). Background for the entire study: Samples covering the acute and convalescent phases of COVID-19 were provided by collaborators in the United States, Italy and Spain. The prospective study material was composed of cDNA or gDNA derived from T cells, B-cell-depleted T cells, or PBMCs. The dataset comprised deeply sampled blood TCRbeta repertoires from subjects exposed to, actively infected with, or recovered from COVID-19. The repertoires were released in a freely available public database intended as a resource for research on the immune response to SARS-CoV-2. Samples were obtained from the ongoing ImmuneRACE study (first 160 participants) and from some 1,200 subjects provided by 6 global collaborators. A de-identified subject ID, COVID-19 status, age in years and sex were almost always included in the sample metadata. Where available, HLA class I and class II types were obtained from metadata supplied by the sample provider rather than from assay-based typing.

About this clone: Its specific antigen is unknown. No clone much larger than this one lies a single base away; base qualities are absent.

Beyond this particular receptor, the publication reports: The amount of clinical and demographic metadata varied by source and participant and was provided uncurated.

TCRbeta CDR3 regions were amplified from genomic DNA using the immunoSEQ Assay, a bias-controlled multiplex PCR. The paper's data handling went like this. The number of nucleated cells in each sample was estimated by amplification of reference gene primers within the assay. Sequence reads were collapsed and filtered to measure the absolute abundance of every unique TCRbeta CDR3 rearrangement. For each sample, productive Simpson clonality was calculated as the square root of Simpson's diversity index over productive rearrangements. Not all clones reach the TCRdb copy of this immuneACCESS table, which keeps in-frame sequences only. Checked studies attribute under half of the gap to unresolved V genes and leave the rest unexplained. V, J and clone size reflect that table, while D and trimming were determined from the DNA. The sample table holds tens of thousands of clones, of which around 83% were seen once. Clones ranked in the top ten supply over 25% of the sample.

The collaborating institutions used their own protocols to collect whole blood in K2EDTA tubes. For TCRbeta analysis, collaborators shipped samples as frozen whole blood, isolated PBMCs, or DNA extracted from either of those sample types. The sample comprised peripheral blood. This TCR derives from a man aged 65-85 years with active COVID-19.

In nucleotides, the sequence is TGTGCCAGCAGTAGGACAGACTACTATAATTCACCCCTCCACTTT. Protein translation: CASSRTDYYNSPLHF. The chain employs TRBV25-1 and TRBJ1-6; 6 matching bases give a weak D call of TRBD1. V is reduced by 5 bases and J by 3 bases, leaving a spacing of 11 bases between them. The CDR3 starts with the cysteine, ends with the phenylalanine, and has 15 residues. Of all the DNA, just the CDR3 is kept, 45 bases in frame from base 1. According to the germline V gene, CDR1 reads MGHDK and CDR2 reads SYGVNS.